This TCR beta chain is drawn from a study of cytomegalovirus exposure and HLA in healthy donors. Study context: Around 80 million unique TCR sequences came from HLA-typed donors in an early release. Findings and limits, study-wide: Per published accounts, TCR beta sequences correctly predicted the HLA-A and HLA-B alleles of most subjects. Available immune exposure information covered CMV serostatus only. Within an earlier analysis, most TCR beta V segments proved productive either about 90% or about 30% of the time.

V gave up 5 bases and J gave up 2 bases, with 7 bases separating them. Germline values: CDR1 SGHAT, CDR2 FQNNGV. The CDR3 is 12 amino acids. Of note for this clone: Its antigen is undetermined.

The PCR made use of 60 Vbeta and 13 Jbeta primers. The protocol was immunoSEQ multiplex PCR, while the TCRdb copy is restricted to in-frame clones and leaves out a portion. The sample consists of fewer than 250,000 clones, 75% to 85% of them appearing once. V gene TRBV11-2 combines with J gene TRBJ2-7; a weak D match, TRBD2 (5 bases). The sequence came from a woman aged 25 to 39 in good health and CMV-seropositive. Sequenced: PBMCs. The CDR3 loop reads CASSPGTYEQYF. Written as DNA, the CDR3 is TGTGCCAGCAGCCCCGGGACCTACGAGCAGTACTTC.